This T cell receptor (beta chain) is drawn from a study of shared clonotypes between healthy human individuals. This clone has just a few counts. Its target is not known. CDR3 length: 15 residues. The germline V gene encodes CDR1 MNHNY and CDR2 SVGAGI (reference sequence). V trimming: 5 bases; J trimming: 6 bases; junction bases outside the gene matches: 8. Source study methods: Filtering of immunoSEQ junctional sequences could not match full-length read filtering. Method: immunoSEQ multiplex PCR; TCRdb's copy keeps in-frame clones and lacks some. V and J calls plus clone size are reproduced from that table; the DNA served to infer D and trimming. The table lists over a million clones, more than 95% of them singletons. Overall study findings and caveats: Sampling covered blood only; tissue repertoires likely differ. Incompleteness in sorted-subset sequencing, despite large depth, was shown by rarefaction.

Sequencing used naive CD4+ T cells sorted from blood. Subset described: CD45RA+ positively selected. The sequence was collected from a man aged 30-40 years in good health. The rearrangement uses TRBV6-6 and TRBJ1-5; the match to TRBD1 covers 9 bases. The CDR3 region has the DNA TGTGCCAGCAGTGCTACCGGGACAGGGAGTCAGCCCCAGCATTTT. The encoded protein is CASSATGTGSQPQHF.